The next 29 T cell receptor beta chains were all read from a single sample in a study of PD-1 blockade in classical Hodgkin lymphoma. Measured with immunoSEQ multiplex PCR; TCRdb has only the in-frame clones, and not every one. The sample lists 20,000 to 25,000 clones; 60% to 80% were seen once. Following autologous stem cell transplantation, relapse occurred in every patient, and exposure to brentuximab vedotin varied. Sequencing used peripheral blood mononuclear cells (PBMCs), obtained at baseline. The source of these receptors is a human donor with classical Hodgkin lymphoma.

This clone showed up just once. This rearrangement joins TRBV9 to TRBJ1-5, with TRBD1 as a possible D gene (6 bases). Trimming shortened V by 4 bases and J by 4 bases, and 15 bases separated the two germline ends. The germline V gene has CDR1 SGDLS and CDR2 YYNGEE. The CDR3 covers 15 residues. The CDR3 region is CASSSQGGGNQPQHF. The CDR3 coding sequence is TGTGCCAGCAGCTCCCAAGGGGGGGGGAATCAGCCCCAGCATTTT.

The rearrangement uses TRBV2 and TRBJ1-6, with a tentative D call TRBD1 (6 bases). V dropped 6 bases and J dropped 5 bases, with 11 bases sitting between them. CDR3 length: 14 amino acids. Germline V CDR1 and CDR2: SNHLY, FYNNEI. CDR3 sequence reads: CASRVAGDNSPLHF. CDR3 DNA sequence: TGTGCCAGCAGGGTGGCAGGGGATAATTCACCCCTCCACTTT.

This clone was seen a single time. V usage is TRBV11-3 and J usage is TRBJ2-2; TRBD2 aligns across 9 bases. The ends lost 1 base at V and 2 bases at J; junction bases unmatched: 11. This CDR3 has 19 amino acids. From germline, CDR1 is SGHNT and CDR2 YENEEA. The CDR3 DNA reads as TGTGCCAGCAGCTTAGCATCTTTAGCGGGGGCCCGAAACACCGGGGAGCTGTTTTTT. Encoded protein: CASSLASLAGARNTGELFF.

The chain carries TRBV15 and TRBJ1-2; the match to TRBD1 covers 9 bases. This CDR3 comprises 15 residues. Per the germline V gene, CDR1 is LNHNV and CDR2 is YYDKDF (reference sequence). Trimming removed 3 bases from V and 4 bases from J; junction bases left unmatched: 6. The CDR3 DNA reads TGTGCCACCAGCAGGGGACAGGGAAGGAGCTATGGCTACACCTTC. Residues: CATSRGQGRSYGYTF.

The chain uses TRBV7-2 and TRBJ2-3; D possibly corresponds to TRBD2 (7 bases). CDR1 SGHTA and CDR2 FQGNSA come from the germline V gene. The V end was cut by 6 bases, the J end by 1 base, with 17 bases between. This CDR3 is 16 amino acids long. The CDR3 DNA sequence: TGTGCCAGCAGAAAAGGGGGGGGCCGAGGCACAGATACGCAGTATTTT. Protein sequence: CASRKGGGRGTDTQYF.

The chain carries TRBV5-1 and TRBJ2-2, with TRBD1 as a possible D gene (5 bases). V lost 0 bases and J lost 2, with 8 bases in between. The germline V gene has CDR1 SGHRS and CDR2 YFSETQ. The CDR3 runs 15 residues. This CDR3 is CASSLGQFNTGELFF. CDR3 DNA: TGCGCCAGCAGCTTGGGACAGTTTAACACCGGGGAGCTGTTTTTT. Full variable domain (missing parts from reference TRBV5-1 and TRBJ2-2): KAGVTQTPRYLIKTRGQQVTLSCSPISGHRSVSWYQQTPGQGLQFLFEYFSETQRNKGNFPGRFSGRQFSNSRSEMNVSTLELGDSALYLCASSLGQFNTGELFFGEGSRLTVL.

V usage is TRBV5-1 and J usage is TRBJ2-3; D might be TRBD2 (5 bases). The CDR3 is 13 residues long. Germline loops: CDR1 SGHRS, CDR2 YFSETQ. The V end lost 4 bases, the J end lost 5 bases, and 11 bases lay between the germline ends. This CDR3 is CASSPLGKDTQYF. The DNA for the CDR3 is TGCGCCAGCAGCCCTCTCGGGAAAGATACGCAGTATTTT.

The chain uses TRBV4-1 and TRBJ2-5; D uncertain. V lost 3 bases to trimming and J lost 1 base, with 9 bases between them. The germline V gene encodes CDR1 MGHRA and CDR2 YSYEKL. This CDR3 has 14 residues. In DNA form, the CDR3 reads TGCGCCAGCAGCCATGCCTTTTTCCAAGAGACCCAGTACTTC. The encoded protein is CASSHAFFQETQYF.

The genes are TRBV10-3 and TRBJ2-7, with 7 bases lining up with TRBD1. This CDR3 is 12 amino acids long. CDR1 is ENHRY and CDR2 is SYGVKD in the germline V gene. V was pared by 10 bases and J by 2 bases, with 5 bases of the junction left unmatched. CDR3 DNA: TGTGCCAGCAGACAGGGCCCCTACGAGCAGTACTTC. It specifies CASRQGPYEQYF.

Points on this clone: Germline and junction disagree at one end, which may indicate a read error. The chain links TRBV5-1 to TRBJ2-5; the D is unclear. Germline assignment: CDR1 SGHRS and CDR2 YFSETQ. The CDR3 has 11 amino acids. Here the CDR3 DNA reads TGCGCCAGCAGCTTGGAGGAGACCCGGTACTTC. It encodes CASSLEETRYF.

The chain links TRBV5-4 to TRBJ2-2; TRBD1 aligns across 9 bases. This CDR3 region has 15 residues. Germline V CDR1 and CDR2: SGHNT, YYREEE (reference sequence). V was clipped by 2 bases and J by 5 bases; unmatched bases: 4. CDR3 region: CASSFRDRDTGELFF. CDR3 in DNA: TGTGCCAGCAGCTTCCGGGACAGGGATACCGGGGAGCTGTTTTTT.

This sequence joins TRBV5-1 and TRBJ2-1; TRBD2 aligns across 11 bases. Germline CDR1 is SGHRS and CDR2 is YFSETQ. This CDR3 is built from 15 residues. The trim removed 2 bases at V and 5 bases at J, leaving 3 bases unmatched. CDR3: CASSFLAGGDNEQFF. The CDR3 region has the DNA TGCGCCAGCAGCTTCCTAGCGGGGGGCGACAATGAGCAGTTCTTC.

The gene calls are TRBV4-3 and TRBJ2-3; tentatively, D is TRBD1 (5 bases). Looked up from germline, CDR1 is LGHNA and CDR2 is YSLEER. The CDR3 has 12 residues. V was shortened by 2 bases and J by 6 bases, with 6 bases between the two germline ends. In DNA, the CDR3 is TGCGCCAGCAGCCAATGGGGCGATACGCAGTATTTT. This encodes CASSQWGDTQYF.

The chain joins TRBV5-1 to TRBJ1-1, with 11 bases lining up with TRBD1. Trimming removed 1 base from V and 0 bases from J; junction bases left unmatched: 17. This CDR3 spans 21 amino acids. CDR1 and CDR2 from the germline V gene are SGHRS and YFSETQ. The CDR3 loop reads CASSLRPPPGQGGLLNTEAFF. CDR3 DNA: TGCGCCAGCAGCTTGAGACCCCCCCCGGGACAGGGGGGCCTCTTGAACACTGAAGCTTTCTTT.

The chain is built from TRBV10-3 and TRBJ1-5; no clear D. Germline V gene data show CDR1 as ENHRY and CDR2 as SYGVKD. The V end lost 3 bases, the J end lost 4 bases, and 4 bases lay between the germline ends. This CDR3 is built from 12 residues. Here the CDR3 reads CAISENNQPQHF. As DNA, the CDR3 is TGTGCCATCAGTGAAAATAATCAGCCCCAGCATTTT.

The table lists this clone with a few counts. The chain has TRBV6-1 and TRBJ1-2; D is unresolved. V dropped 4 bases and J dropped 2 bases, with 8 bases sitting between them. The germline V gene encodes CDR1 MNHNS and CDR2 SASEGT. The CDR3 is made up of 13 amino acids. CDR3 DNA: TGTGCCAGCAGTGTTCGCGTAAACTATGGCTACACCTTC. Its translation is CASSVRVNYGYTF.

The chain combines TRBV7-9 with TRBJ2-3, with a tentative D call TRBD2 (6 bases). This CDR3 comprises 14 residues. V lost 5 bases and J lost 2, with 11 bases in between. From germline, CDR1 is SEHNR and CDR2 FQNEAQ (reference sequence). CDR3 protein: CASSAWTITDTQYF. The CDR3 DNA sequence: TGTGCCAGCAGCGCGTGGACTATCACAGATACGCAGTATTTT. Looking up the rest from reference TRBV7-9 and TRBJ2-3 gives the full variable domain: DTGVSQNPRHKITKRGQNVTFRCDPISEHNRLYWYRQTLGQGPEFLTYFQNEAQLEKSRLLSDRFSAERPKGSFSTLEIQRTEQGDSAMYLCASSAWTITDTQYFGPGTRLTVL.

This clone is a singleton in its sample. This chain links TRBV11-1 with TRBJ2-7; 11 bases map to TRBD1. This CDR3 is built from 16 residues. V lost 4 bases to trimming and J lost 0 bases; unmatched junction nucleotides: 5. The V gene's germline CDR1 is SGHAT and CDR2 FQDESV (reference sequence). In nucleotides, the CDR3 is TGTGCCAGCAGCTCTACCGGGACAGGGGGCTCCTACGAGCAGTACTTC. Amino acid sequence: CASSSTGTGGSYEQYF.

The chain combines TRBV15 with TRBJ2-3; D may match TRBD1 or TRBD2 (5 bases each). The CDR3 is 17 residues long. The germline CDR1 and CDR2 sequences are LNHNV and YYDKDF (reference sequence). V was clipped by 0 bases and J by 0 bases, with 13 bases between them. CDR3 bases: TGTGCCACCAGCAGAGATTATGGGTGGGACAGCACAGATACGCAGTATTTT. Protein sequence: CATSRDYGWDSTDTQYF.

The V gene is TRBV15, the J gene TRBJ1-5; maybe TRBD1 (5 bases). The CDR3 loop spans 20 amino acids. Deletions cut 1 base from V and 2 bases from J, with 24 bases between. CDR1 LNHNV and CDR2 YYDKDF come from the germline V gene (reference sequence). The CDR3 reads CATSRGGIQGRAIGNQPQHF. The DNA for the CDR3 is TGTGCCACCAGCAGAGGGGGGATTCAGGGTCGGGCAATTGGCAATCAGCCCCAGCATTTT.

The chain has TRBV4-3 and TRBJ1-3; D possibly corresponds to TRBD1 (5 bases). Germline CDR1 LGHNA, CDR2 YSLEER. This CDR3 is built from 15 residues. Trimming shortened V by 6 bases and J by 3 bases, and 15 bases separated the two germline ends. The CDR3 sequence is CASSRSGGSGNTIYF. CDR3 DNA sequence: TGCGCCAGCAGTCGATCGGGGGGAAGTGGAAACACCATATATTTT.

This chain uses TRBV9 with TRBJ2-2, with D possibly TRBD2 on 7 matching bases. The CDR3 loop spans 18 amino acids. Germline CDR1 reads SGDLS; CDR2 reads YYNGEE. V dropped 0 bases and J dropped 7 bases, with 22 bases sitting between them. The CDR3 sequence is CASSVAEGGASFGGELFF. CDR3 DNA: TGTGCCAGCAGCGTAGCTGAGGGGGGGGCCTCGTTCGGCGGGGAGCTGTTTTTT.

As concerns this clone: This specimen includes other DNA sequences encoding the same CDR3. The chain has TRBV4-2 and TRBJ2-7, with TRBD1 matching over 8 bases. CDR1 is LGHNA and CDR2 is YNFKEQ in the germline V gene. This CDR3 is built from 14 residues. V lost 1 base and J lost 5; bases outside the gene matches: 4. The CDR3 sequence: CASSQAGGRDEQYF. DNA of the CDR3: TGTGCCAGCAGCCAAGCAGGGGGCAGGGACGAGCAGTACTTC.

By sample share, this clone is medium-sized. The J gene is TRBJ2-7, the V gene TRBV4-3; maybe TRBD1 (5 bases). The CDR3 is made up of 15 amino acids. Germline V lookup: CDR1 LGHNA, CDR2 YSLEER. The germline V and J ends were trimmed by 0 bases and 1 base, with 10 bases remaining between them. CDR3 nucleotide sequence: TGCGCCAGCAGCCAAGATCAGGGCGGATCCTACGAGCAGTACTTC. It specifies CASSQDQGGSYEQYF.

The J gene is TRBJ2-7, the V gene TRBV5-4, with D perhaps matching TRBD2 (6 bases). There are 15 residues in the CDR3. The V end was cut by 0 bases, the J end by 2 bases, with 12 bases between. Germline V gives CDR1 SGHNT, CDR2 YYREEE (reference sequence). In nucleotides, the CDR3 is TGTGCCAGCAGCTTGGGAGGCGGGGAGGCCTACGAGCAGTACTTC. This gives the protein CASSLGGGEAYEQYF. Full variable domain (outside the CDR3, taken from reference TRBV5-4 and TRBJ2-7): ETGVTQSPTHLIKTRGQQVTLRCSSQSGHNTVSWYQQALGQGPQFIFQYYREEENGRGNFPPRFSGLQFPNYSSELNVNALELDDSALYLCASSLGGGEAYEQYFGPGTRLTVT.

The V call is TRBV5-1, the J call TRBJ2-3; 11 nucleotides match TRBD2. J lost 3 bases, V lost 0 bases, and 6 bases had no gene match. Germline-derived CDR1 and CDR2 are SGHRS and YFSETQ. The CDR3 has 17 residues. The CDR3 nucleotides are TGCGCCAGCAGCTTGGCCATAGCGGGGGGGCCTACAGATACGCAGTATTTT. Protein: CASSLAIAGGPTDTQYF.

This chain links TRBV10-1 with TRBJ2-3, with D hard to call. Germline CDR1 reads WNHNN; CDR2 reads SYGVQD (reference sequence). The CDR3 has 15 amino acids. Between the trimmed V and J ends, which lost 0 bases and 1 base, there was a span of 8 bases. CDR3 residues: CASSESTGGTDTQYF. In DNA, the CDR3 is TGCGCCAGCAGTGAGTCGACCGGTGGCACAGATACGCAGTATTTT.

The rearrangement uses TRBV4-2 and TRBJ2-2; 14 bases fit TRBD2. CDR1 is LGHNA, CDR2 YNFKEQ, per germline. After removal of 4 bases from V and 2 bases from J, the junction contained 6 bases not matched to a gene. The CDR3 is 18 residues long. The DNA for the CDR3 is TGTGCCAGCAGCCCATCGGGACTAGCGGGGGTAAACACCGGGGAGCTGTTTTTT. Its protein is CASSPSGLAGVNTGELFF.

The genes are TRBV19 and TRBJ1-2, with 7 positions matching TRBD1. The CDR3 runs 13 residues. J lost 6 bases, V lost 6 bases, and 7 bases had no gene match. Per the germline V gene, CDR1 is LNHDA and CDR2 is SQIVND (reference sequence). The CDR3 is CASRTTGAHGYTF. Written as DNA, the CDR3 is TGTGCCAGTAGGACCACAGGGGCGCATGGCTACACCTTC.